This T cell receptor (beta chain) was captured in a study of shared clonotypes between healthy human individuals. Background on the study: With ages of 18 to 49, the donors were a couple of women and a few men. Each donor contributed plates that comprised three CD4 naive, three CD4 memory, two CD8 naive and one CD8 memory.

Across several immunoSEQ plates, the genomic DNA of each subset was split evenly. Libraries were prepared by immunoSEQ multiplex PCR; TCRdb keeps only in-frame clonotypes and omits some of them. Of about 1.9 million clones listed, around 93% are singletons. Worth noting for this clone: No antigen is known for it.

Terminally differentiated effector memory CD45RA+ cells were left out of the naive CD8 fraction, which was CD45RO-negative and positively selected for CCR7. General study results and limits: A handful of donors had roughly 5% of their naive CD4 clonotypes in common.

Sequenced input: naive CD8+ T cells from PBMCs. The receptor comes from a man aged 18 to 29 in good health. Some clones in this sample may be carry-over from other donors' samples.

CDR3 in amino acids: CASSLLPSRSYEQYF. The CDR3 DNA sequence: TGTGCCAGCAGCTTGCTGCCTAGCCGCTCCTACGAGCAGTACTTC. V and J are TRBV5-6 and TRBJ2-7, with D possibly matching TRBD2 (5 bases). Trimming pared 1 base from V and 0 bases from J, leaving 11 bases between. The CDR3 runs to 15 residues. Per germline, CDR1 SGHDT and CDR2 YYEEEE.